This T cell receptor beta chain is drawn from a study of blood T cells in healthy people across ages. Researchers report isolating at least 6 million PBMCs per sample. In germline, CDR1 is GTSNPN, CDR2 SVGIG (reference sequence). Trimming pared 0 bases from V and 5 bases from J, leaving 8 bases between. The CDR3 consists of 13 residues. Together with a sample-barcoded 5' primer, a J-beta primer mix was included in a second PCR lasting roughly 6 to 12 cycles. TCRdb ran MiXCR on the 5' RACE reads and lists one entry per CDR3 protein. The sample shows 800,000 to 950,000 distinct CDR3 sequences, about 28% of them seen only once. In addition, the sample was reused for a study of T cells of mothers and their children.

The TCR was taken from a middle-aged woman in good health. Input material: blood. This chain connects TRBV30 to TRBJ2-1; D is undetermined. The CDR3 nucleotides are TGTGCCTGGAGTGTAACCTCGAACAATGAGCAGTTCTTC. Translated, it gives CAWSVTSNNEQFF. Filled out from reference TRBV30 and TRBJ2-1, the complete variable domain reads SQTIHQWPATLVQPVGSPLSLECTVEGTSNPNLYWYRQAAGRGLQLLFYSVGIGQISSEVPQNLSASRPQDRQFILSSKKLLLSDSGFYLCAWSVTSNNEQFFGPGTRLTVL.